This record looks at one TCR beta chain sequence and its context. Its target is unknown. The data belong to a study of cytomegalovirus exposure and HLA in healthy donors. From germline, CDR1 is MNHEY and CDR2 SMNVEV (reference sequence). V lost 2 bases and J lost 4; bases outside the gene matches: 2. CDR3 length: 14 residues. Primers included in the PCR were 60 Vbeta and 13 Jbeta primers. Libraries were prepared by immunoSEQ multiplex PCR; TCRdb keeps only in-frame clonotypes and omits some of them. The sample holds around 170,000 clones, 84% seen once. Study results and limitations: Fewer than 20,000 TCR beta sequences were associated with HLA alleles at 0.05 false discovery rate in a later analysis. Investigators reported approximately 150 TCR beta chains as tied to cytomegalovirus.

This clonotype was obtained from a woman in her forties or fifties in good health and CMV-seropositive. The gene calls are TRBV27 and TRBJ2-7; the match to TRBD2 covers 10 bases. Sequencing was done on a sample of PBMCs. CDR3 in DNA: TGTGCCAGCAGTTTACTAGCGGGGGAATACGAGCAGTACTTC. Translated: CASSLLAGEYEQYF.